This T cell receptor (beta chain) was sequenced in a study of long-term antiretroviral therapy in people with HIV. Study-level findings and limits: Diversity rose after ART but stayed below transplant donor controls.

The content of samples before DNA extraction was roughly 1-10 million cryopreserved PBMC. Of note for this clone: Its antigen is as yet unknown.

Germline V gene sequence: CDR1 KGHSH, CDR2 LQKENI. There are 12 residues in the CDR3. V dropped 3 bases and J dropped 8 bases, with 10 bases sitting between them. Researchers ran immunoSEQ v3.0 at survey level. The protocol was immunoSEQ multiplex PCR, while the TCRdb copy is restricted to in-frame clones and leaves out a portion. The sample gives about 22,000 clones, approximately 90% of which show up once; about 3.7% is in the top ten. This sample comprised unsorted PBMCs, obtained 2.3 years after starting antiretroviral therapy. This chain joins TRBV18 and TRBJ2-5; D call uncertain. The sequence came from a man aged 55 to 70 with HIV. The CDR3 DNA reads TGTGCCAGCTCACCTGCAGTTGGTACCCAGTACTTC. This sequence encodes CASSPAVGTQYF.